These 6 T cell receptor beta chains originate from one sample sequenced in a study of blood T cell repertoires in COVID-19. Sequenced by immunoSEQ multiplex PCR; TCRdb stores in-frame clones only, minus some. The table lists about 190,000 clones, around 90% of them singletons, with around 6.6% in the top ten. The sequenced sample consisted of peripheral blood. The receptors were sampled from a man in his forties with acute or convalescent COVID-19.

This chain uses TRBV6-5 with TRBJ1-2; 9 bases line up with TRBD1. The CDR3 is 14 residues long. CDR1 and CDR2 (germline): MNHEY, SVGAGI. The trim removed 8 bases at V and 3 bases at J, leaving 7 bases unmatched. The CDR3: CASSPTGGDYGYTF. Written as DNA, the CDR3 is TGTGCCAGCTCCCCGACAGGGGGGGACTATGGCTACACCTTC.

This chain links TRBV6-6 with TRBJ1-4; TRBD1 agrees at 8 bases. J lost 8 bases, V lost 5 bases, and 7 bases had no gene match. Germline loops: CDR1 MNHNY, CDR2 SVGAGI (reference sequence). The CDR3 extends over 14 amino acids. The CDR3 nucleotides read TGTGCCAGCAGTCCAGGGGGCGCGGGGGAAAAACTGTTTTTT. Translated: CASSPGGAGEKLFF.

This chain links TRBV6-5 with TRBJ2-2; D is ambiguous. Germline-derived CDR1 and CDR2 are MNHEY and SVGAGI. The CDR3 covers 13 residues. V lost 6 bases and J 6 bases, leaving 11 bases between the germline ends. The DNA for the CDR3 is TGTGCCAGCAGAAGAACGGTTTCCGGGGAGCTGTTTTTT. It specifies CASRRTVSGELFF.

V and J are TRBV5-4 and TRBJ1-1; possible D gene TRBD1, 6 bases. Trimming pared 0 bases from V and 3 bases from J, leaving 12 bases between. The germline V gene encodes CDR1 SGHNT and CDR2 YYREEE (reference sequence). CDR3 length: 15 amino acids. The CDR3 sequence: CASSLASTGHTEAFF. The CDR3 DNA reads as TGTGCCAGCAGCTTGGCCTCTACAGGGCACACTGAAGCTTTCTTT.

This clone was counted many times. The chain employs TRBV19 and TRBJ1-1; 10 bases align to TRBD1. Per germline, CDR1 LNHDA and CDR2 SQIVND (reference sequence). V shed 6 bases and J 5 bases; nucleotides not matched to a gene: 6. The CDR3 totals 14 residues. The CDR3 region has the DNA TGTGCCAGTAGACTGACAGGGGGCGGGACTGAAGCTTTCTTT. Translating gives CASRLTGGGTEAFF.

This chain uses TRBV4-1 with TRBJ1-1; the match to TRBD1 covers 7 bases. Germline loops: CDR1 MGHRA, CDR2 YSYEKL. V dropped 1 base and J dropped 4; count of bases not matched to a gene: 6. The CDR3 contains 15 residues. This CDR3 is CASSQVRQGGTEAFF. The CDR3, as DNA: TGCGCCAGCAGCCAAGTGAGACAGGGAGGCACTGAAGCTTTCTTT.